Presented here are 10 T cell receptor beta chains from one specimen sequenced in a study of cytomegalovirus exposure and HLA in healthy donors (dated by TCRdb to about 2017). Library preparation used the immunoSEQ multiplex PCR assay. A mixture of 60 forward primers for TCR Vbeta segments and 13 reverse primers for TCR Jbeta segments was used in the multiplex PCR. In its TCRdb copy, this immuneACCESS table keeps in-frame sequences only and misses some clones. Where compared with another copy, unresolved V genes explain less than half of these, and the others have no known cause. A total of fewer than 200,000 clones appear in this sample, around 68% of them only once. The ten largest account for 1.4% to 1.5% of the sample. The specimen sequenced was PBMCs. These receptors came from a man aged 45-65 years in good health and CMV-seronegative.

The chain employs TRBV11-2 and TRBJ1-2, with a possible D match to TRBD1 (6 bases). The CDR3 loop spans 17 amino acids. Between the trimmed V and J ends, which lost 3 bases and 1 base, there was a span of 18 bases. CDR1 SGHAT and CDR2 FQNNGV come from the germline V gene. The CDR3 protein is CASSFGDRWEFNYGYTF. In DNA form, the CDR3 reads TGTGCCAGCAGCTTTGGAGACAGGTGGGAGTTTAACTATGGCTACACCTTC.

This chain joins TRBV5-1 and TRBJ2-7, with a possible D match to TRBD1 (6 bases). There are 14 residues in the CDR3. Germline V lookup: CDR1 SGHRS, CDR2 YFSETQ. With 0 bases removed from V and 5 bases from J, the gap between germline ends came to 12 bases. The CDR3 nucleotides read TGCGCCAGCAGCTTGGCAGGGGTCAGTCACGAGCAGTACTTC. Amino acids: CASSLAGVSHEQYF.

The J gene is TRBJ1-5, the V gene TRBV7-9, with D possibly matching TRBD1 (6 bases). CDR3 length: 15 amino acids. The germline gives CDR1 SEHNR, CDR2 FQNEAQ (reference sequence). Trimming removed 5 bases from V and 9 bases from J, with 20 bases in between. The CDR3 DNA is TGTGCCAGCAGCCCGTCCGACAGGTCCCAGGGGCCCCAGCATTTT. It specifies CASSPSDRSQGPQHF.

This clone was seen more than once but under ten times. The J gene is TRBJ1-1, the V gene TRBV10-3; D possibly corresponds to TRBD1 (5 bases). Trimming removed 3 bases at V and 6 bases at J, with 11 bases between. Germline V gene lookup returns CDR1 ENHRY and CDR2 SYGVKD. There are 13 residues in the CDR3. The CDR3 DNA is TGTGCCATCAGTGACCTCGGGGGGTCTGAAGCTTTCTTT. Protein: CAISDLGGSEAFF.

This CDR3 reads CASSFDGQSSEAFF. The DNA for the CDR3 is TGTGCCAGCAGTTTCGACGGACAATCGTCTGAAGCTTTCTTT. The rearrangement uses TRBV6-5 and TRBJ1-1, with D possibly being TRBD1 (5 bases). CDR3 length: 14 residues. V dropped 4 bases and J dropped 6 bases, with 15 bases sitting between them. Germline V gene data show CDR1 as MNHEY and CDR2 as SVGAGI.

The chain couples TRBV6-5 to TRBJ2-1, with 10 nucleotides matching TRBD2. In germline, CDR1 is MNHEY, CDR2 SVGAGI. This CDR3 spans 16 amino acids. V lost 4 bases to trimming and J lost 3 bases; unmatched junction nucleotides: 6. CDR3 in amino acids: CASSFLAGGNYNEQFF. As DNA, the CDR3 is TGTGCCAGCAGTTTTTTAGCGGGGGGCAACTACAATGAGCAGTTCTTC.

The chain has TRBV27 and TRBJ1-2; 7 positions agree with TRBD1. The CDR3 sequence is 15 residues long. The V gene's germline CDR1 is MNHEY and CDR2 SMNVEV (reference sequence). J lost 2 bases, V lost 6 bases, and 9 bases had no gene match. CDR3 bases: TGTGCCAGCAGCTTCTTGGACAGGCAAAACTATGGCTACACCTTC. As protein: CASSFLDRQNYGYTF.

The chain couples TRBV11-2 to TRBJ1-1, with a possible D match to TRBD1 (5 bases). The ends were cut back, 1 base at V and 3 bases at J, with 18 bases in the middle. Germline V CDR1 and CDR2: SGHAT, FQNNGV. The CDR3 spans 17 residues. CDR3 sequence: CASSLVGGWVRDTEAFF. The CDR3 region has the DNA TGTGCCAGCAGCTTAGTGGGGGGTTGGGTTAGGGACACTGAAGCTTTCTTT.

The gene calls are TRBV6-6 and TRBJ1-1; TRBD1 agrees at 12 bases. The CDR3 has 15 amino acids. V gave up 8 bases and J gave up 6 bases; unmatched junction bases: 10. Germline lookup yields CDR1 MNHNY and CDR2 SVGAGI (reference sequence). CDR3 nucleotides: TGTGCCAGCCGTCATCCGGGACAGGGGGCGGCTGAAGCTTTCTTT. Its translation: CASRHPGQGAAEAFF.

About this clone: Other DNA sequences within the sample encode an identical CDR3. The chain joins TRBV6-5 to TRBJ1-2; maybe TRBD1 (5 bases). CDR3 length: 14 residues. The V gene lost 0 bases and the J gene lost 2 bases, with 7 bases spanning the gap. The germline gives CDR1 MNHEY, CDR2 SVGAGI. In DNA, the CDR3 is TGTGCCAGCAGTTACTCCCGACAGAACTATGGCTACACCTTC. It codes for CASSYSRQNYGYTF.